This TCR beta chain was recorded in a study of blood T cell repertoires in COVID-19. As for the study in general: Acute and convalescent COVID-19 specimens originated in the United States, Italy and Spain.

The length of the CDR3 is 13 residues. Germline values: CDR1 MNHEY, CDR2 SMNVEV (reference sequence). The ends were cut back, 6 bases at V and 6 bases at J, with 14 bases in the middle. In the source study's methods: The authors estimated nucleated cell counts from reference gene primer amplification. The data were produced by immunoSEQ multiplex PCR, yet TCRdb's version contains in-frame clones alone and is incomplete. D and trimming were read from the DNA, whereas the V and J calls and clone size are those reported in that table. The sample has some 220,000 clones; 75% to 85% are singletons. Seattle-derived patients entered the study during active infection and were followed longitudinally.

Sample: peripheral blood. The clonotype was recovered from a woman between 65 and 79 years old with COVID-19, enrolled during active disease. The J gene is TRBJ1-1, the V gene TRBV27; the D gene is possibly TRBD1 (6 bases). CDR3 sequence (DNA): TGTGCCAGCAGCCCACAGGGTCTAGCTGAAGCTTTCTTT. Protein: CASSPQGLAEAFF.